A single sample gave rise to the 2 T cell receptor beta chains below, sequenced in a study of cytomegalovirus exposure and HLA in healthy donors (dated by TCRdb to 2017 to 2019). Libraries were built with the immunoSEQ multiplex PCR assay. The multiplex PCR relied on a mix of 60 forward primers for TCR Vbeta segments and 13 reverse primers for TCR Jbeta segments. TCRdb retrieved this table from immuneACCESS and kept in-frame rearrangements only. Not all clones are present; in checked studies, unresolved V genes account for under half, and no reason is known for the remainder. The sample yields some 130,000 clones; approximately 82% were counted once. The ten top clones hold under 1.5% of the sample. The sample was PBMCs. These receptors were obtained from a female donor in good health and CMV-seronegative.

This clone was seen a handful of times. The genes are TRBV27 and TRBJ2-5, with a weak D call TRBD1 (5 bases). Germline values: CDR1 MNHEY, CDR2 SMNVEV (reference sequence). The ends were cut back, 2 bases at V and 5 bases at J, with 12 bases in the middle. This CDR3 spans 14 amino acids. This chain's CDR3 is CASSLMGPAETQYF. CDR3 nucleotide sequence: TGTGCCAGCAGTTTAATGGGGCCTGCGGAGACCCAGTACTTC.

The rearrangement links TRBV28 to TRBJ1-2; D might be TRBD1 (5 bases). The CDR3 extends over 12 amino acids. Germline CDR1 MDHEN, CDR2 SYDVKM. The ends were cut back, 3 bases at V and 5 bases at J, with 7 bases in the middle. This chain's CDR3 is CASSLTAYGYTF. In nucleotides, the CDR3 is TGTGCCAGCAGTTTGACAGCTTATGGCTACACCTTC.